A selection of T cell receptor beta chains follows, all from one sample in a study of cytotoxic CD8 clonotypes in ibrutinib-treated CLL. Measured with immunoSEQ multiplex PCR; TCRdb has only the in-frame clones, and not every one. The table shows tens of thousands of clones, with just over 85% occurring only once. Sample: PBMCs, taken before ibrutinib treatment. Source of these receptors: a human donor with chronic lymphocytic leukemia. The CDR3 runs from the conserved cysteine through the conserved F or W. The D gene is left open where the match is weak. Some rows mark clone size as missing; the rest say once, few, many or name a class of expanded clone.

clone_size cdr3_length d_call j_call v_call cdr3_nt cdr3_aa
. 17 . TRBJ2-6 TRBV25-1 TGTGCCAGCACCGAAAATAGAGGAAACTCTGGGGCCAACGTCCTGACTTTC CASTENRGNSGANVLTF
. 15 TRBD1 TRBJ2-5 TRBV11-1 TGTGCCAGCAGCTTGGCAGACAGGGATAGGGAGACCCAGTACTTC CASSLADRDRETQYF
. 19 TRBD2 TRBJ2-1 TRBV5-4 TGTGCCAGCAGCTTGGGTACTAGCGGGAGGGCCGGGTCCTACAATGAGCAGTTCTTC CASSLGTSGRAGSYNEQFF
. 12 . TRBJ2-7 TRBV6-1 TGTGCGACACGGGGCAGTCTCTACGAGCAGTACTTC CATRGSLYEQYF
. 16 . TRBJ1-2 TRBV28 TGTGCCAGCAGTTTATCAGGACAGTCCTCTCCTTATGGCTACACCTTC CASSLSGQSSPYGYTF
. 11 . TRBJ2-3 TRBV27 TGTGCCAGCAGTCGGGAGCATACGCAGTATTTT CASSREHTQYF
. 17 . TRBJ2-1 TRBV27 TGTGCCAGCAGTTTCCAGGGCCGTGGCGGGGCATACAATGAGCAGTTCTTC CASSFQGRGGAYNEQFF
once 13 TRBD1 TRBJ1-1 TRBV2 TGTGCCAGCAGGAACGACAGGGTTCCTGAAGCTTTCTTT CASRNDRVPEAFF
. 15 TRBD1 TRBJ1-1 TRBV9 TGTGCCAGCAGCACATCAGGGGGGACGAACACTGAAGCTTTCTTT CASSTSGGTNTEAFF
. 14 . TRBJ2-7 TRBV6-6 TGTGCCAGCACCAAGACTCCCTCTTCCTACGAGCAGTACTTC CASTKTPSSYEQYF
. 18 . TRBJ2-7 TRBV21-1 TGTGCCAGCAGCAAAGTCGAGACTAGCGGGGAGTGGTCCTACGAGCAGTACTTC CASSKVETSGEWSYEQYF
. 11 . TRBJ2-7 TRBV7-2 TGTGCCAGCAGCTTTAGCTACGAGCAGTACTTC CASSFSYEQYF
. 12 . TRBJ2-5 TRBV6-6 TGTGCCAGCAGTCTGGTCCAAGAGACCCAGTACTTC CASSLVQETQYF
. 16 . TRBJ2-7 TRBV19 TGTGCCAGTAGTATGGTGGGTTGGACAGACGACTACGAGCAGTACTTC CASSMVGWTDDYEQYF
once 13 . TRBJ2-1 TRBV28 TGTGCCAGCAGTCCCGCGGGTTACAATGAGCAGTTCTTC CASSPAGYNEQFF
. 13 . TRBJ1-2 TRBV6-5 TGTGCCAGCAGTTTACTAGGGGATCGGGGCTACACCTTC CASSLLGDRGYTF
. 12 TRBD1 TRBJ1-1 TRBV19 TGTGCCAGTAGTATAGATTCTCGACAGGGTGTCTTT CASSIDSRQGVF
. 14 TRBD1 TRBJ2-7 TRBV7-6 TGTGCCAGCAGCCAGGGACAGGGGGCTTACGAGCAGTACTTC CASSQGQGAYEQYF
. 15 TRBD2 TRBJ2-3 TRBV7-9 TGTGCCAGCAGCACTAGCGGGACCTACACAGATACGCAGTATTTT CASSTSGTYTDTQYF
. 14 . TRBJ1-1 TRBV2 TGTGCCAGCAGTGAATTAAGGGGCCCCCACGAAGCTTTCTTT CASSELRGPHEAFF
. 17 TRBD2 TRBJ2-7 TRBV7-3 TGTGCCAGCAGCTCCGATCGACTAGCGGGACCGACCTACGAGCAGTACTTC CASSSDRLAGPTYEQYF
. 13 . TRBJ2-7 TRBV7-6 TGTGCCAGCAGCTTGCAGGGCCCTTACGAGCAGTACTTC CASSLQGPYEQYF
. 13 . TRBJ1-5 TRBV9 TGTGCCAGCAGCGTAAACGGAAATCAGCCCCAGCATTTT CASSVNGNQPQHF
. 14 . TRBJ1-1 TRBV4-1 TGCGCCAGCAGCCAAGAAGAATGGAACACTGAAGCTTTCTTT CASSQEEWNTEAFF
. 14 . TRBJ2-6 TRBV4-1 TGCGCCAGCAGCCAAGCAACAGGGGCCAACGTCCTGACTTTC CASSQATGANVLTF
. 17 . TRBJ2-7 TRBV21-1 . CASSKSRVASGSYEQYF
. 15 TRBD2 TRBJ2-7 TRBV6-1 TGTGCCAGCAGTGATCGGCCGGGACTAGCCGACGAGCAGTACTTC CASSDRPGLADEQYF
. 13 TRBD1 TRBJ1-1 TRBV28 TGTGCCAGCAGTTCAGGGGGGATCTATTTGGCTTTCTTT CASSSGGIYLAFF
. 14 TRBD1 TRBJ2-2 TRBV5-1 TGCGCCAGCAGCTCGGGACAGGGCTCCGGGGAGCTGTTTTTT CASSSGQGSGELFF
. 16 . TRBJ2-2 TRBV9 TGTGCCAGCAGCGTAGGTGTCCGGGGAAACACCGGGGAGCTGTTTTTT CASSVGVRGNTGELFF
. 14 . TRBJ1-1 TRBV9 TGTGCCAGCAGCGTCAATCCCTTGGGCACTGAAGCTTTCTTT CASSVNPLGTEAFF
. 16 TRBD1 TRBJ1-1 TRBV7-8 TGTGCCAGCAGCCCCGGGACAGTACAGACGAACACTGAAGCTTTCTTT CASSPGTVQTNTEAFF
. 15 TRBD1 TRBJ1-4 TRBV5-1 TGCGCCAGCAGCGGAGGGACAGGATCAAGTGAAAAACTGTTTTTT CASSGGTGSSEKLFF
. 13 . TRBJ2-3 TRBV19 TGTGCCACCCTACAGGCCTCCACAGATACGCAGTATTTT CATLQASTDTQYF
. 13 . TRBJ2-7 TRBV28 TGTGCCAGCAGTAACGCGGGGGCCCTCGAGCAGTACTTC CASSNAGALEQYF
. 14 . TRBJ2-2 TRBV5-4 TGTGCCAGCGCAGGGGGGATAAACACCGGGGAGCTGTTTTTT CASAGGINTGELFF
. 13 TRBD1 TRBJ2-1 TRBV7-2 TGTGCCAGCAGCTGGACAGGAGGAAATGAGCAGTTCTTC CASSWTGGNEQFF
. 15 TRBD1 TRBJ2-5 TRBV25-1 TGTGCCAGCAGTGCACCGGGACAGGGACGAGAGACCCAGTACTTC CASSAPGQGRETQYF
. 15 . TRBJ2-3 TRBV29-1 TGCAGCGTTGGGACGGGGGTCTCTAGCACAGATACGCAGTATTTT CSVGTGVSSTDTQYF
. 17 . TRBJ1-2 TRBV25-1 TGTGCCAGCAGTGAAAAGGCTTCGTGGGGGGCTAACTATGGCTACACCTTC CASSEKASWGANYGYTF
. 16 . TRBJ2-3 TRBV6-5 TGTGCCAGCAGTTACTCGGACAAACCTAGCACAGATACGCAGTATTTT CASSYSDKPSTDTQYF
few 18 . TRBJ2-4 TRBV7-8 TGTGCCAGCAGCTTAGCCTCCCCCCGAACACTAGCCAAAAACATTCAGTACTTC CASSLASPRTLAKNIQYF
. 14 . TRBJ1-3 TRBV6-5 TGTGCCAGCACCCAGCCGGGGCCTGGAAACACCATATATTTT CASTQPGPGNTIYF
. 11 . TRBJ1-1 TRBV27 TGTGCCAGCATGAAGAACACTGAAGCTTTCTTT CASMKNTEAFF
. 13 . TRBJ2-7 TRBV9 TGTGCCAGCAGCGGTGAACAGGAAGTAGAGCAGTACTTC CASSGEQEVEQYF
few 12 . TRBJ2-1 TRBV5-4 TGTGCCAGCAGCTTGGGAGGAAATGAGCAGTTCTTC CASSLGGNEQFF
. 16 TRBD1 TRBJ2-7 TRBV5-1 TGCGCCAGCAGCCCCACCCTGACAGGGGATCCCTACGAGCAGTACTTC CASSPTLTGDPYEQYF
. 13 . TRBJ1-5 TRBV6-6 TGTGCCAGCAGCGGGGACGGTCCAGCGCCCCAGCATTTT CASSGDGPAPQHF
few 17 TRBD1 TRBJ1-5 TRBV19 TGTGCCAGTAGTGGGACAGGGGGCGGCGGCAGCAATCAGCCCCAGCATTTT CASSGTGGGGSNQPQHF
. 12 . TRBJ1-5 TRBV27 TGTGCCAGCAGTTTATTAAATCAGCCCCAGCATTTT CASSLLNQPQHF
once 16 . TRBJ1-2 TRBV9 TGTGCCAGCAGCGCCGCCGTTGGCTTAGGAATTTATGGCTACACCTTC CASSAAVGLGIYGYTF
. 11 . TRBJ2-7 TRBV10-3 TGTGCCATGAGGAGGGGAAACGAGCAGTACTTC CAMRRGNEQYF
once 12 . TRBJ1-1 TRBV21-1 TGTGCCAGCAGCAGGAGGGGGATTGAAGCTTTCTTT CASSRRGIEAFF
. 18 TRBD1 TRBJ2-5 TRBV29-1 TGCAGCGTTGAAGATCTTCCGGGAACGACAGGGGGCTTGGAGACCCAGTACTTC CSVEDLPGTTGGLETQYF
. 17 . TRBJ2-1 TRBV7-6 TGTGCCAGCAGCCCCTATCTCCTAGTAGGAGGCTACAATGAGCAGTTCTTC CASSPYLLVGGYNEQFF
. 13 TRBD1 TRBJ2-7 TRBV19 TGTGCCAGTACCCACCCGGGACAGGGTAAAAAGTACTTC CASTHPGQGKKYF
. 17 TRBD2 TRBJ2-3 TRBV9 TGTGCCAGCAGCGTATTCCCCGAGCGGGAGTGGGCAGATACGCAGTATTTT CASSVFPEREWADTQYF
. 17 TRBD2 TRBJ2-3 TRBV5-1 TGCGCCAGCAGCCCGGGAATACTAGCGGGAGGCGCAGATACGCAGTATTTT CASSPGILAGGADTQYF
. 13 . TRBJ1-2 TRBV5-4 TGTGCCAGCAGCCGGGACCAAAAGAAGGGCTACACCTTC CASSRDQKKGYTF